This entry lists 5 T cell receptor beta chains sequenced from one sample in a study of cytomegalovirus exposure and HLA in healthy donors. TCRdb's table, derived via immunoSEQ multiplex PCR, lists solely in-frame clones and lacks some. The sample has more than 150,000 clones, around four fifths seen once. The source material was PBMCs. All receptors derive from a man in his late teens or twenties in good health and CMV-seropositive.

Only a few counts were recorded for this clone. This chain links TRBV7-3 with TRBJ2-2; 13 nucleotides agree with TRBD2. Germline CDR1 reads SGHTA; CDR2 reads FQGTGA. The CDR3 is 15 residues long. V lost 5 bases to trimming and J lost 7 bases; unmatched junction nucleotides: 4. CDR3 nucleotides: TGTGCCAGCAGCGGGACTAGCGGGATGATCGGGGAGCTGTTTTTT. Translation gives CASSGTSGMIGELFF.

This sequence joins TRBV18 and TRBJ2-7; D perhaps matches TRBD2 (5 bases). The CDR3 covers 14 residues. The germline V gene encodes CDR1 KGHSH and CDR2 LQKENI. Trimming cost V 3 bases and J 7 bases, with 16 bases left between them. The CDR3 is CASSPARGSWEQYF. The CDR3 bases are TGTGCCAGCTCACCGGCCCGTGGGAGCTGGGAGCAGTACTTC.

This clone came up once. Mismatch with germline at one junction end may stem from a read error. Other nucleotide sequences from this sample produce the same CDR3. This CDR3 reads CAWSRGGALNIQYF. CDR3 nucleotides: TGTGCCTGGAGTCGGGGGGGGGCCCTAAACATCCAGTACTTC. The chain combines TRBV30 with TRBJ2-4; 8 bases line up with TRBD2. The CDR3 is 14 amino acids. Germline V lookup: CDR1 GTSNPN, CDR2 SVGIG (reference sequence).

The J gene is TRBJ2-3, the V gene TRBV6-5; D perhaps matches TRBD2 (6 bases). Trimming shortened V by 8 bases and J by 2 bases, and 14 bases separated the two germline ends. The CDR3 has 14 residues. Germline V lookup: CDR1 MNHEY, CDR2 SVGAGI. The CDR3, as DNA: TGTGCCAGCCGGAGGGGACTGTACACAGATACGCAGTATTTT. Residues: CASRRGLYTDTQYF.

The chain employs TRBV7-3 and TRBJ2-3, with 10 bases lining up with TRBD1. J gave up 10 bases and V 4 bases, and 5 bases lay outside the gene matches. Germline V gene data show CDR1 as SGHTA and CDR2 as FQGTGA. CDR3 length: 13 residues. CDR3 sequence: CASSYRTGGAQYF. CDR3 nucleotide sequence: TGTGCCAGCAGCTACCGGACAGGGGGAGCGCAGTATTTT.